The 27 T cell receptor beta chains reported below all come from one sample, sequenced in a study of neurological immune-mediated disorders. A single record per CDR3 protein comes from TCRdb applying MiXCR to the 5' RACE reads. The sample consists of about 82,000 distinct CDR3 sequences, 2.6% of them appearing once. Sequencing used PBMCs. The origin of the receptors is a woman aged 25 to 39 with multiple sclerosis.

This clonotype appeared many times. The chain has TRBV20-1 and TRBJ2-1; 10 nucleotides align to TRBD2. This CDR3 is built from 15 residues. Trimming at V came to 3 bases and at J to 8 bases, leaving 10 bases not matched to a gene. CDR1 is DFQATT and CDR2 is SNEGSKA in the germline V gene (reference sequence). CDR3 loop: CSASIGLAGVDEQFF. Here the CDR3 DNA reads TGCAGTGCTAGTATCGGGCTAGCGGGAGTTGATGAGCAGTTCTTC.

This clonotype was seen a few times. The chain combines TRBV11-2 with TRBJ2-1; 8 bases match TRBD2. This CDR3 spans 14 amino acids. Germline V gene lookup returns CDR1 SGHAT and CDR2 FQNNGV. Losses at the gene ends were 1 base for V and 9 bases for J; bases not matched to a gene: 5. The CDR3 spells CASSLGPREGEQFF. In DNA form, the CDR3 reads TGTGCCAGCAGCTTAGGTCCACGGGAGGGTGAGCAGTTCTTC.

V is TRBV11-2 and J is TRBJ2-6; unclear D gene. Deletions cut 4 bases from V and 4 bases from J, with 14 bases between. The CDR3 length is 16 residues. The germline V gene encodes CDR1 SGHAT and CDR2 FQNNGV. CDR3 in DNA: TGTGCCAGCAGCTCCTCGGCCCCGTTAGGGGCCAACGTCCTGACTTTC. Its translation: CASSSSAPLGANVLTF.

In its sample, this clonotype was seen a few times. The rearrangement links TRBV7-9 to TRBJ2-7; 7 bases line up with TRBD1. The CDR3 sequence is 14 residues long. V lost 5 bases, J lost 1 base, and 5 bases stayed unmatched. Germline V gives CDR1 SEHNR, CDR2 FQNEAQ (reference sequence). The CDR3 sequence: CASSQTGPSYEQYF. CDR3 sequence (DNA): TGTGCCAGCAGCCAGACAGGGCCGTCCTACGAGCAGTACTTC.

In this sample, this clonotype turned up many times. The V call is TRBV7-2, the J call TRBJ2-7; D is ambiguous. Trimming shortened V by 3 bases and J by 7 bases, and 13 bases separated the two germline ends. CDR3 length equals 13 residues. Germline V gene lookup returns CDR1 SGHTA and CDR2 FQGNSA. The CDR3 DNA sequence: TGTGCCAGCAGCTTTCCCCCCGCGCGGGAGCAGTACTTC. It encodes CASSFPPAREQYF.

This clonotype was counted ten times or more. The J gene is TRBJ1-4, the V gene TRBV11-2, with TRBD1 matching over 10 bases. With V trimmed by 3 bases and J by 7 bases, 5 bases remained unmatched. Germline V CDR1 and CDR2: SGHAT, FQNNGV. The CDR3 is 15 residues long. The CDR3 sequence: CASSFVGTGAEKLFF. For the CDR3, the DNA is TGTGCCAGCAGCTTCGTTGGGACAGGGGCTGAAAAACTGTTTTTT.

This clonotype was detected many times. The chain has TRBV20-1 and TRBJ2-7; D ambiguous. V lost 0 bases and J lost 5, with 14 bases in between. Germline CDR1 reads DFQATT; CDR2 reads SNEGSKA (reference sequence). This CDR3 contains 14 residues. CDR3 in DNA: TGCAGTGCTAGAGATGTCCTGGGTACCGACGAGCAGTACTTC. Its translation is CSARDVLGTDEQYF.

This clonotype was seen many times. The chain combines TRBV7-9 with TRBJ1-6; 8 bases are a match to TRBD1. Germline CDR1 reads SEHNR; CDR2 reads FQNEAQ (reference sequence). V gave up 5 bases and J gave up 8 bases; unmatched junction bases: 8. The CDR3 loop spans 15 amino acids. The CDR3 region is CASSVQGARDSPLHF. DNA for the CDR3: TGTGCCAGCAGCGTCCAGGGGGCTCGGGATTCACCCCTCCACTTT.

At least ten counts were recorded for this clonotype. The rearrangement joins TRBV3-1 to TRBJ1-5, with unresolved D. CDR3 size: 15 residues. The germline V gene encodes CDR1 LGHDT and CDR2 YNNKEL (reference sequence). V gave up 0 bases and J gave up 4 bases, with 10 bases separating them. Written as DNA, the CDR3 is TGTGCCAGCAGCCAAGATCTGGGTTTAAATCAGCCCCAGCATTTT. Translation gives CASSQDLGLNQPQHF.

The sample holds many counts of this clonotype. Written as DNA, the CDR3 is TGCAGTGCTAGACCCATTGACAGGGAAGGAGCCTACGAGCAGTACTTC. Residues: CSARPIDREGAYEQYF. The rearrangement joins TRBV20-1 to TRBJ2-7, with 7 nucleotides matching TRBD1. The ends lost 2 bases at V and 2 bases at J; junction bases unmatched: 12. The CDR3 runs 16 residues. In germline, CDR1 is DFQATT, CDR2 SNEGSKA (reference sequence).

This clonotype was picked up many times. The rearrangement links TRBV15 to TRBJ2-3; D is ambiguous. Trimming left V 0 bases short and J 7 bases short, with 8 bases between. This CDR3 contains 13 residues. The V gene's germline CDR1 is LNHNV and CDR2 YYDKDF (reference sequence). The CDR3 DNA follows: TGTGCCACCAGCAGAGACCTAGGGCATACGCAGTATTTT. It codes for CATSRDLGHTQYF. The whole variable domain, remainder taken from reference TRBV15 and TRBJ2-3, is DAMVIQNPRYQVTQFGKPVTLSCSQTLNHNVMYWYQQKSSQAPKLLFHYYDKDFNNEADTPDNFQSRRPNTSFCFLDIRSPGLGDTAMYLCATSRDLGHTQYFGPGTRLTVL.

This clonotype was seen ten or more times. The rearrangement joins TRBV10-2 to TRBJ2-2, with D hard to call. V gave up 7 bases and J gave up 4 bases, with 13 bases separating them. CDR3 length: 14 amino acids. From germline, CDR1 is WSHSY and CDR2 SAAADI. The CDR3 is CASIIGSVTGELFF. The CDR3 region has the DNA TGCGCCAGCATTATTGGAAGCGTCACCGGGGAGCTGTTTTTT.

This clonotype was observed at least ten times. The rearrangement joins TRBV7-8 to TRBJ2-7, with 10 bases lining up with TRBD2. The CDR3 consists of 17 residues. Germline lookup yields CDR1 SGHVS and CDR2 FQNEAQ. V shed 3 bases and J 2 bases; nucleotides not matched to a gene: 10. This CDR3 reads CASSLGPSGRSPYEQYF. The CDR3 DNA is TGTGCCAGCAGCTTGGGGCCTAGCGGGAGATCGCCCTACGAGCAGTACTTC.

This clonotype appeared many times. The chain joins TRBV9 to TRBJ2-1, with D uncertain. Germline CDR1 SGDLS, CDR2 YYNGEE. The CDR3 length is 13 residues. V lost 0 bases and J 3 bases, leaving 4 bases between the germline ends. CDR3 bases: TGTGCCAGCAGCGTAGGCTTCTACAATGAGCAGTTCTTC. It translates to CASSVGFYNEQFF.

In this sample, this clonotype turned up many times. This chain connects TRBV9 to TRBJ2-1; TRBD2 agrees at 9 bases. CDR3 size: 19 residues. Per the germline V gene, CDR1 is SGDLS and CDR2 is YYNGEE. Trimming removed 3 bases from V and 0 bases from J; junction bases left unmatched: 13. CDR3 coding DNA: TGTGCCAGCAGCGGACCGACTAGCGGAGACAGTCGCTCCTACAATGAGCAGTTCTTC. Translation gives CASSGPTSGDSRSYNEQFF.

This clonotype was seen many times. The CDR3, as DNA: TGTGCCAGCAGCTTAACCCCTATAGTAGGGGTTGAGCAGTTCTTC. Residues: CASSLTPIVGVEQFF. The rearrangement joins TRBV7-2 to TRBJ2-1; D might be TRBD1 (5 bases). The germline gives CDR1 SGHTA, CDR2 FQGNSA. CDR3 length equals 15 residues. Trimming pared 2 bases from V and 9 bases from J, leaving 17 bases between.

This clonotype showed up many times. The chain has TRBV7-9 and TRBJ2-7; no firm D call. Trimming stripped 1 base from V and 3 bases from J, with 13 bases between. The CDR3 spans 15 residues. Germline CDR1 SEHNR, CDR2 FQNEAQ (reference sequence). The CDR3 DNA is TGTGCCAGCAGCTTAGAGAGCGATATGTTCTACGAGCAGTACTTC. Its translation: CASSLESDMFYEQYF.

This clonotype showed up many times. V and J are TRBV6-2 or TRBV6-3 and TRBJ2-7; 9 positions match TRBD2. The CDR3 totals 15 residues. Germline V gene sequence: CDR1 MNHEY, CDR2 SVGEGT. J gave up 2 bases and V 7 bases, and 9 bases lay outside the gene matches. CDR3 sequence (DNA): TGTGCCAGCAAAGGCGGGAGGGTTGGAACCTACGAGCAGTACTTC. It codes for CASKGGRVGTYEQYF.

This clonotype was seen at least ten times. The chain couples TRBV15 to TRBJ2-7; D remains ambiguous. The CDR3 has 13 amino acids. The germline V gene has CDR1 LNHNV and CDR2 YYDKDF (reference sequence). The V and J ends lost 5 bases and 3 bases respectively, with 11 bases between them. Written as DNA, the CDR3 is TGTGCCACCAGCCCCCGGGCCAACTACGAGCAGTACTTC. Protein: CATSPRANYEQYF.

This clonotype was recorded at least ten times. The gene calls are TRBV20-1 and TRBJ2-7; 7 nucleotides line up with TRBD2. CDR3 size: 14 residues. V was clipped by 1 base and J by 0 bases; unmatched bases: 3. Germline V gene data show CDR1 as DFQATT and CDR2 as SNEGSKA (reference sequence). CDR3 amino acids: CSARAAGDSYEQYF. The CDR3 bases are TGCAGTGCTAGAGCGGCGGGAGACTCCTACGAGCAGTACTTC.

This clonotype was observed many times. The CDR3 DNA reads as TGTGCCAGCAGCTTAGTTGGCCAGGCGAGGTCCTACAATGAGCAGTTCTTC. Amino acid sequence: CASSLVGQARSYNEQFF. V and J are TRBV7-8 and TRBJ2-1; D not certain. V dropped 1 base and J dropped 1 base, with 14 bases sitting between them. The CDR3 has 17 residues. Germline V gene sequence: CDR1 SGHVS, CDR2 FQNEAQ.

This clonotype appeared many times. This chain uses TRBV9 with TRBJ2-7; D is uncertain. This CDR3 has 15 amino acids. The V end lost 0 bases, the J end lost 1 base, and 11 bases lay between the germline ends. Per the germline V gene, CDR1 is SGDLS and CDR2 is YYNGEE. CDR3 DNA sequence: TGTGCCAGCAGCGTAGCTGGGTCGGCGTCCTACGAGCAGTACTTC. Protein product: CASSVAGSASYEQYF.

There are many counts of this clonotype. V gene TRBV5-5 combines with J gene TRBJ2-7, with D perhaps given as TRBD1 or TRBD2 (5 bases each). The length of the CDR3 is 17 residues. Germline CDR1 SGHKS, CDR2 YYEKEE (reference sequence). Trimming removed 4 bases from V and 1 base from J, with 21 bases in between. The CDR3: CASSHWTLVGGSYEQYF. The CDR3 DNA is TGTGCCAGCAGCCATTGGACGCTGGTTGGGGGTTCCTACGAGCAGTACTTC.

This clonotype was counted at least ten times. The chain recombines TRBV6-5 with TRBJ1-5, with a possible D match to TRBD1 (5 bases). This CDR3 comprises 13 residues. Trimming left V 4 bases short and J 4 bases short, with 8 bases between. Germline V CDR1 and CDR2: MNHEY, SVGAGI. The CDR3 is CASSWGRNQPQHF. The CDR3 region has the DNA TGTGCCAGCAGTTGGGGCAGAAATCAGCCCCAGCATTTT.

This clonotype was counted ten times or more. The CDR3 bases are TGCAGCGTTGTCCTTCCGAACACCGGGGAGCTGTTTTTT. This codes for CSVVLPNTGELFF. The chain couples TRBV29-1 to TRBJ2-2; no reliable D call. CDR3 size: 13 residues. Trimming pared 4 bases from V and 0 bases from J, leaving 6 bases between. From germline, CDR1 is SQVTM and CDR2 ANQGSEA.

This clonotype was recorded at least ten times. The CDR3 loop is CASSLVRTVNEKLFF. DNA for the CDR3: TGTGCCAGCAGCTTAGTCAGGACAGTAAATGAAAAACTGTTTTTT. This chain joins TRBV7-2 and TRBJ1-4; tentative D call: TRBD1 (6 bases). From germline, CDR1 is SGHTA and CDR2 FQGNSA. The CDR3 consists of 15 residues. V lost 1 base and J lost 5, with 11 bases in between.

This clonotype appeared many times. The chain couples TRBV7-3 to TRBJ2-2; TRBD2 agrees at 7 bases. After removal of 0 bases from V and 5 bases from J, the junction contained 6 bases not matched to a gene. The CDR3 consists of 16 residues. Germline-derived CDR1 and CDR2 are SGHTA and FQGTGA. The CDR3 protein is CASSLTGGSLTGELFF. In DNA form, the CDR3 reads TGTGCCAGCAGCTTAACGGGCGGGAGTTTGACCGGGGAGCTGTTTTTT.